Shown below are 21 T cell receptor beta chains from a single sample sequenced in a study of T cell responses to AZD1222 COVID-19 vaccine (dated by TCRdb to the early 2020s). The method was the immunoSEQ multiplex PCR assay. TCRdb took over this immuneACCESS table, retaining in-frame rearrangements with V and J assigned. Such tables are incomplete; in checked studies, under half of the missing clones stem from an unresolved V gene, and the remainder is unexplained. Here the sample has about 110,000 clones; around 87% occur a single time. Around 1.2% of the sample is held by the ten biggest clonotypes. In light of the paper, this sample's time point label describes: baseline before first vaccination. The source was peripheral blood, collected on day 0 of AZD1222 vaccination. These receptors all stem from an adult in good health.

With regard to this clone: The identical CDR3 is also encoded by other nucleotide sequences in the sample. V gene TRBV5-1 combines with J gene TRBJ2-5; D unresolved. The V end was cut by 3 bases, the J end by 2 bases, with 2 bases between. Germline CDR1 SGHRS, CDR2 YFSETQ. This CDR3 has 11 amino acids. CDR3: CASSSQETQYF. CDR3 DNA sequence: TGCGCCAGCAGCTCGCAAGAGACCCAGTACTTC.

V usage is TRBV3-1 (or the pseudogene TRBV3-2) and J usage is TRBJ1-2; D might be TRBD1 (5 bases). There are 16 residues in the CDR3. Looked up from germline, CDR1 is LGHDT and CDR2 is YNNKEL (reference sequence). Deletions cut 0 bases from V and 3 bases from J, with 14 bases between. CDR3 nucleotides: TGTGCCAGCAGCCAAGATGGGGGACGGAGTTACTATGGCTACACCTTC. Residues: CASSQDGGRSYYGYTF.

The chain combines TRBV10-2 with TRBJ1-2, with 7 bases lining up with TRBD1. The CDR3 runs 15 residues. CDR1 and CDR2 from the germline V gene are WSHSY and SAAADI. The trim removed 0 bases at V and 3 bases at J, leaving 4 bases unmatched. CDR3 region: CASSESGTEHYGYTF. Written as DNA, the CDR3 is TGCGCCAGCAGTGAGTCAGGGACAGAACACTATGGCTACACCTTC.

The V gene is TRBV7-9, the J gene TRBJ1-1; D gene uncertain. V was clipped by 7 bases and J by 1 base, with 16 bases between them. This CDR3 region has 15 residues. Germline loops: CDR1 SEHNR, CDR2 FQNEAQ (reference sequence). Here the CDR3 reads CASTNPSISNTEAFF. The CDR3, as DNA: TGTGCCAGCACCAACCCATCGATTTCGAACACTGAAGCTTTCTTT.

The chain links TRBV6-1 to TRBJ2-7, with TRBD2 identical over 15 bases. Germline V gives CDR1 MNHNS, CDR2 SASEGT. V was clipped by 1 base and J by 0 bases; unmatched bases: 7. The CDR3 extends over 19 amino acids. The CDR3: CASSEGTSGGAPSSYEQYF. The CDR3 coding sequence is TGTGCCAGCAGTGAAGGGACTAGCGGGGGGGCCCCCAGCTCCTACGAGCAGTACTTC.

V gene TRBV6-1 combines with J gene TRBJ1-2; D unresolved. Germline V gene data show CDR1 as MNHNS and CDR2 as SASEGT. The CDR3 is made up of 14 amino acids. Trimming removed 3 bases at V and 8 bases at J, with 16 bases between. The CDR3 loop is CASSDGRPLRGYTF. The CDR3 DNA follows: TGTGCCAGCAGTGACGGACGGCCACTAAGAGGCTACACCTTC.

The V call is TRBV7-2, the J call TRBJ2-5; D unresolved. The V end was cut by 3 bases, the J end by 3 bases, with 11 bases between. Germline CDR1 is SGHTA and CDR2 is FQGNSA. The CDR3 has 14 residues. The CDR3 loop reads CASSLIERKETQYF. In DNA, the CDR3 is TGTGCCAGCAGCTTGATTGAGAGAAAAGAGACCCAGTACTTC.

This chain uses TRBV6-2 or TRBV6-3 with TRBJ1-2; 7 bases are a match to TRBD1. The ends lost 6 bases at V and 8 bases at J; junction bases unmatched: 9. The germline gives CDR1 MNHEY, CDR2 SVGEGT. The CDR3 has 13 amino acids. The CDR3 sequence is CASSRTGAGGYTF. DNA for the CDR3: TGTGCCAGCAGCCGAACAGGGGCTGGCGGCTACACCTTC.

The chain joins TRBV11-2 to TRBJ2-7; D perhaps matches TRBD1 (6 bases). The V end was cut by 5 bases, the J end by 2 bases, with 16 bases between. CDR1 and CDR2 (germline): SGHAT, FQNNGV. This CDR3 comprises 15 residues. The CDR3 sequence: CASSQGRDKPYEQYF. The CDR3 nucleotides are TGTGCCAGCAGCCAGGGACGGGACAAGCCCTACGAGCAGTACTTC.

The rearrangement joins TRBV14 to TRBJ1-4; 9 bases align to TRBD1. V was clipped by 3 bases and J by 3 bases; unmatched bases: 14. Germline-derived CDR1 and CDR2 are SGHDN and FVKESK. The CDR3 loop spans 19 amino acids. The CDR3 DNA sequence: TGTGCCAGCAGCCAGGCGGACAGGGGATGGGGTGTGGCTAATGAAAAACTGTTTTTT. It translates to CASSQADRGWGVANEKLFF.

The chain has TRBV5-1 and TRBJ1-4; 9 positions agree with TRBD1. Germline CDR1 and CDR2: SGHRS and YFSETQ. CDR3 length: 15 amino acids. The J segment lost 7 bases and the V segment lost 0 bases, leaving 4 bases of the junction unmatched. CDR3 sequence reads: CASSLGDREGEKLFF. CDR3 DNA: TGCGCCAGCAGCTTGGGGGACAGGGAGGGTGAAAAACTGTTTTTT.

J is TRBJ1-2 and V is TRBV7-9; a possible D gene is TRBD1 (6 bases). CDR3 length: 14 residues. In germline, CDR1 is SEHNR, CDR2 FQNEAQ (reference sequence). Trimming took off 3 bases at V and 6 bases at J, with 14 bases between the two ends. CDR3 amino acids: CASSFGAGADGYTF. The CDR3 DNA reads TGTGCCAGCAGCTTTGGGGCAGGGGCCGATGGCTACACCTTC.

V and J are TRBV3-1 (or the pseudogene TRBV3-2) and TRBJ1-4; TRBD1 aligns across 9 bases. V shed 4 bases and J 10 bases; nucleotides not matched to a gene: 7. Germline CDR1 reads LGHDT; CDR2 reads YNNKEL (reference sequence). This CDR3 has 14 amino acids. CDR3 protein: CASSPAGTGRKLFF. The CDR3 bases are TGTGCCAGCAGCCCCGCCGGGACAGGGAGAAAACTGTTTTTT.

This chain links TRBV5-1 with TRBJ1-3; D is unresolved. The CDR3 runs to 15 residues. The V gene lost 0 bases and the J gene lost 0 bases, with 7 bases spanning the gap. The V gene's germline CDR1 is SGHRS and CDR2 YFSETQ. CDR3 sequence: CASSLGMGSGNTIYF. The CDR3 DNA is TGCGCCAGCAGCTTGGGAATGGGCTCTGGAAACACCATATATTTT.

V and J are TRBV27 and TRBJ2-2; the D is unclear. This CDR3 is built from 13 residues. V was pared by 2 bases and J by 5 bases, with 6 bases between. Germline V lookup: CDR1 MNHEY, CDR2 SMNVEV (reference sequence). CDR3 protein: CASSLAVTGELFF. In nucleotides, the CDR3 is TGTGCCAGCAGTTTAGCGGTGACCGGGGAGCTGTTTTTT.

J is TRBJ2-1 and V is TRBV4-1, with TRBD2 matching 11 bases. The germline gives CDR1 MGHRA, CDR2 YSYEKL. This CDR3 has 16 amino acids. V shed 4 bases and J 6 bases; nucleotides not matched to a gene: 8. Written as DNA, the CDR3 is TGCGCCAGCAGCCTGATGATAGCGGGGGGGCCCAATGAGCAGTTCTTC. Translated: CASSLMIAGGPNEQFF.

V is TRBV4-2 and J is TRBJ2-2; 9 nucleotides match TRBD2. Per germline, CDR1 LGHNA and CDR2 YNFKEQ. J was trimmed by 6 bases and V by 11 bases; bases with no gene match: 13. The CDR3 totals 15 residues. CDR3 DNA sequence: TGTGCCGGAGGGAAGGCGGGGGGGCCGGCCGGGGAGCTGTTTTTT. Its protein product is CAGGKAGGPAGELFF.

The chain has TRBV29-1 and TRBJ1-5, with 7 bases that match TRBD1. Germline V CDR1 and CDR2: SQVTM, ANQGSEA. V was clipped by 6 bases and J by 1 base; unmatched bases: 3. This CDR3 spans 13 amino acids. The DNA for the CDR3 is TGCAGCGTCAAACAGGGGAGCAATCAGCCCCAGCATTTT. Translating gives CSVKQGSNQPQHF.

This chain links TRBV5-5 with TRBJ2-3; 7 bases map to TRBD2. The CDR3 is 17 residues long. Germline V CDR1 and CDR2: SGHKS, YYEKEE (reference sequence). V shed 3 bases, J shed 1 base, and the junction held 11 bases outside the gene matches. CDR3 DNA: TGTGCCAGCAGCTCTACCCCGGGGAGGGCGGGCACAGATACGCAGTATTTT. It encodes CASSSTPGRAGTDTQYF.

The gene calls are TRBV7-6 and TRBJ2-5; weak D call: TRBD2 (6 bases). Trimming shortened V by 1 base and J by 1 base, and 10 bases separated the two germline ends. Germline V gives CDR1 SGHVS, CDR2 FNYEAQ. The CDR3 consists of 15 residues. In DNA form, the CDR3 reads TGTGCCAGCAGCTTAGGCGGGGCGACCCAAGAGACCCAGTACTTC. Translated: CASSLGGATQETQYF.

The sample holds a few counts of this clone. CDR3 coding DNA: TGTGCCAGCAGCATTGACACTACCAACTATGGCTACACCTTC. Translated, it gives CASSIDTTNYGYTF. V and J are TRBV5-8 and TRBJ1-2; no clear D. V was shortened by 4 bases and J by 2 bases, with 12 bases between the two germline ends. CDR1 is SGHTS and CDR2 is YDEGEE in the germline V gene. There are 14 residues in the CDR3.